Shown below are 19 T cell receptor beta chains from a single sample sequenced in a study of blood T cell repertoires in COVID-19. The method was immunoSEQ multiplex PCR; TCRdb's version includes in-frame clones alone and lacks a portion of them. This table has a few hundred thousand clones, 75% to 90% appearing once. The sequencing input was PBMCs or T cells enriched from blood (not recorded which). Source of these receptors: a woman in her forties or fifties who had recovered from COVID-19.

The chain employs TRBV29-1 and TRBJ2-5; the D gene is possibly TRBD2 (6 bases). V lost 4 bases, J lost 2 bases, and 14 bases lay in between. CDR1 is SQVTM and CDR2 is ANQGSEA in the germline V gene. The CDR3 is made up of 14 amino acids. The CDR3 nucleotides read TGCAGCGTTGCGGGGGTCGGGGGACAAGAGACCCAGTACTTC. Amino acid sequence: CSVAGVGGQETQYF.

V gene TRBV25-1 combines with J gene TRBJ1-4, with 7 positions matching TRBD1. The CDR3 sequence is 14 residues long. CDR1 is MGHDK, CDR2 SYGVNS, per germline. J was trimmed by 7 bases and V by 2 bases; bases with no gene match: 4. The CDR3 protein is CASSEGTAVEKLFF. CDR3 nucleotide sequence: TGTGCCAGCAGTGAAGGGACAGCGGTTGAAAAACTGTTTTTT.

The chain links TRBV4-1 to TRBJ2-7; 9 bases align to TRBD2. CDR1 and CDR2 (germline): MGHRA, YSYEKL. The CDR3 contains 18 residues. V lost 1 base to trimming and J lost 7 bases; unmatched junction nucleotides: 17. This CDR3 is CASSQGMREGTLRGEQYF. For the CDR3, the DNA is TGCGCCAGCAGCCAAGGGATGCGGGAGGGGACGTTACGTGGAGAGCAGTACTTC.

The gene calls are TRBV5-1 and TRBJ2-1, with 10 nucleotides matching TRBD2. The CDR3 has 16 residues. Germline V CDR1 and CDR2: SGHRS, YFSETQ. The V gene end was trimmed by 0 bases and the J gene end by 8 bases; junction bases not matched to a gene: 8. The CDR3 nucleotides read TGCGCCAGCAGCTTGGCAGCTAGCGGGAGACGGTATGAGCAGTTCTTC. Translating it yields CASSLAASGRRYEQFF.

The chain joins TRBV5-1 to TRBJ2-2, with 7 bases that match TRBD1. The ends lost 5 bases at V and 6 bases at J; junction bases unmatched: 4. The CDR3 spans 13 residues. Germline V gene sequence: CDR1 SGHRS, CDR2 YFSETQ. The DNA for the CDR3 is TGCGCCAGCAGAAGACAGGGCCCCGGGGAGCTGTTTTTT. Translated, it gives CASRRQGPGELFF. Looking up the rest from reference TRBV5-1 and TRBJ2-2 gives the full variable domain: KAGVTQTPRYLIKTRGQQVTLSCSPISGHRSVSWYQQTPGQGLQFLFEYFSETQRNKGNFPGRFSGRQFSNSRSEMNVSTLELGDSALYLCASRRQGPGELFFGEGSRLTVL.

This chain joins TRBV3-1 (or the pseudogene TRBV3-2) and TRBJ2-7; tentatively, D is TRBD1 (5 bases). CDR3 length equals 14 residues. The V gene lost 0 bases and the J gene lost 2 bases, with 8 bases spanning the gap. Germline values: CDR1 LGHDT, CDR2 YNNKEL (reference sequence). CDR3 in DNA: TGTGCCAGCAGCCAAGACCCAGGGCCCTACGAGCAGTACTTC. This gives the protein CASSQDPGPYEQYF.

The table lists this clone with a few counts. The chain combines TRBV5-1 with TRBJ1-3; 9 bases map to TRBD1. This CDR3 is 16 amino acids long. Germline CDR1 reads SGHRS; CDR2 reads YFSETQ. V dropped 0 bases and J dropped 1; count of bases not matched to a gene: 2. CDR3 in DNA: TGCGCCAGCAGCTTGGTTGGACAGGGGTCTGGAAACACCATATATTTT. Its protein product is CASSLVGQGSGNTIYF.

J is TRBJ2-2 and V is TRBV3-1 (or the pseudogene TRBV3-2), with TRBD1 matching over 7 bases. The CDR3 extends over 16 amino acids. The germline gives CDR1 LGHDT, CDR2 YNNKEL (reference sequence). V dropped 5 bases and J dropped 0; count of bases not matched to a gene: 6. The chain's CDR3 is CASSSYRGTNTGELFF. The CDR3 coding sequence is TGTGCCAGCAGCTCCTACAGGGGAACGAACACCGGGGAGCTGTTTTTT.

This chain uses TRBV19 with TRBJ1-5; perhaps TRBD1 as D (6 bases). Trimming removed 11 bases from V and 6 bases from J, with 14 bases in between. The CDR3 runs to 12 residues. Germline V gene data show CDR1 as LNHDA and CDR2 as SQIVND (reference sequence). The CDR3 reads CAGGEGGQPQHF. Written as DNA, the CDR3 is TGTGCCGGGGGCGAGGGCGGTCAGCCCCAGCATTTT.

The J gene is TRBJ1-6, the V gene TRBV6-6; 8 bases match TRBD1. CDR1 is MNHNY and CDR2 is SVGAGI in the germline V gene (reference sequence). The CDR3 has 16 amino acids. Trimming removed 5 bases from V and 4 bases from J; junction bases left unmatched: 7. This CDR3 reads CASSRSDRDYNSPLHF. The CDR3 coding sequence is TGTGCCAGCAGTCGTTCGGACAGGGATTATAATTCACCCCTCCACTTT.

Note on this clone: At one boundary the junction diverges from the germline segment, which might be a read error. The chain has TRBV5-1 and TRBJ2-3; 9 bases agree with TRBD2. The CDR3 contains 15 residues. Germline CDR1 SGHRS, CDR2 YFSETQ. This CDR3 is CASSLDGTSTDTQYF. As DNA, the CDR3 is TGCGCCAGCAGCTTGGATGGGACTAGCACCGATACGCAGTATTTT. The whole variable domain, filled in from reference TRBV5-1 and TRBJ2-3, reads KAGVTQTPRYLIKTRGQQVTLSCSPISGHRSVSWYQQTPGQGLQFLFEYFSETQRNKGNFPGRFSGRQFSNSRSEMNVSTLELGDSALYLCASSLDGTSTDTQYFGPGTRLTVL.

The count of this clone is one. This rearrangement joins TRBV24-1 to TRBJ1-2; weak D call: TRBD1 (6 bases). CDR1 and CDR2 from the germline V gene are KGHDR and SFDVKD. With 3 bases removed from V and 6 bases from J, the gap between germline ends came to 13 bases. This CDR3 region has 14 residues. The CDR3 region is CATSDTAGVNGYTF. For the CDR3, the DNA is TGTGCCACCAGTGATACGGCAGGGGTAAATGGCTACACCTTC.

In the case of this clone: Other DNA variants within this sample encode the same CDR3. The chain has TRBV27 and TRBJ2-2; D is perhaps TRBD1 (8 bases). The CDR3 totals 16 residues. Per germline, CDR1 MNHEY and CDR2 SMNVEV (reference sequence). The V end was cut by 0 bases, the J end by 5 bases, with 13 bases between. As DNA, the CDR3 is TGTGCCAGCAGTTTATCAGGACAGGGAGGGACCGGGGAGCTGTTTTTT. Its translation is CASSLSGQGGTGELFF.

V usage is TRBV5-1 and J usage is TRBJ1-2; D is ambiguous. The germline gives CDR1 SGHRS, CDR2 YFSETQ. This CDR3 spans 13 amino acids. V was pared by 4 bases and J by 4 bases, with 11 bases between. The CDR3 sequence: CASSPTDTYGYTF. Written as DNA, the CDR3 is TGCGCCAGCAGCCCGACCGACACCTATGGCTACACCTTC.

The V call is TRBV19, the J call TRBJ2-1, with TRBD2 matching over 7 bases. This CDR3 contains 15 residues. Germline V gene lookup returns CDR1 LNHDA and CDR2 SQIVND (reference sequence). The V segment lost 4 bases and the J segment 4 bases; nucleotides outside the gene matches: 7. CDR3: CASSTGGSRYNEQFF. CDR3 nucleotides: TGTGCCAGTAGTACCGGCGGGAGCCGGTACAATGAGCAGTTCTTC.

This sequence joins TRBV12-5 and TRBJ2-3, with 8 bases that match TRBD2. This CDR3 has 16 residues. After removal of 6 bases from V and 1 base from J, the junction contained 9 bases not matched to a gene. The germline CDR1 and CDR2 sequences are LGHNT and FRNRAP. The CDR3 sequence: CASGTERGSGTDTQYF. CDR3 in DNA: TGTGCTAGTGGAACCGAGCGGGGGAGTGGCACAGATACGCAGTATTTT.

The V and J genes are TRBV5-4 and TRBJ1-2; 7 nucleotides line up with TRBD1. The J segment lost 4 bases and the V segment lost 3 bases, leaving 6 bases of the junction unmatched. Germline-derived CDR1 and CDR2 are SGHNT and YYREEE (reference sequence). This CDR3 spans 14 amino acids. The CDR3 nucleotides are TGTGCCAGCAGCTCCGGGACAGTTTCCTATGGCTACACCTTC. Translation gives CASSSGTVSYGYTF. The full variable domain, with the rest looked up from reference TRBV5-4 and TRBJ1-2, is ETGVTQSPTHLIKTRGQQVTLRCSSQSGHNTVSWYQQALGQGPQFIFQYYREEENGRGNFPPRFSGLQFPNYSSELNVNALELDDSALYLCASSSGTVSYGYTFGSGTRLTVV.

Here the CDR3 reads CASSWTGGYSQPQHF. Here the CDR3 DNA reads TGTGCCAGCAGTTGGACAGGGGGCTATAGTCAGCCCCAGCATTTT. The genes are TRBV2 and TRBJ1-5, with 11 bases fitting TRBD1. V lost 5 bases to trimming and J lost 6 bases; unmatched junction nucleotides: 6. From germline, CDR1 is SNHLY and CDR2 FYNNEI. The CDR3 consists of 15 residues.

The chain carries TRBV5-1 and TRBJ1-2, with D perhaps matching TRBD1 (6 bases). The length of the CDR3 is 14 residues. Germline V gene lookup returns CDR1 SGHRS and CDR2 YFSETQ. With 3 bases removed from V and 7 bases from J, the gap between germline ends came to 16 bases. CDR3 sequence reads: CASSSTTGLGGYTF. The CDR3 DNA reads TGCGCCAGCAGCTCAACTACAGGGCTGGGTGGCTACACCTTC.